This TCR beta chain was retrieved from a study of PD-1 blockade in classical Hodgkin lymphoma. The patients all showed relapse after autologous stem cell transplantation, while their brentuximab vedotin exposure varied. Here immunoSEQ multiplex PCR was the method, and the copy in TCRdb shows in-frame clones only, minus some. The data show about 93,000 clones, with about 93% seen just once and roughly 3% held by the top ten. The receptor's source is a human donor with classical Hodgkin lymphoma. Sequenced here: peripheral blood mononuclear cells (PBMCs), sampled before the second cycle of nivolumab.

The CDR3 region has the DNA TGTGCCAGCCGAACCGGGACAGGGGGAAGGGATACGCAGTATTTT. It yields the protein CASRTGTGGRDTQYF. The chain joins TRBV2 to TRBJ2-3; 11 bases fit TRBD1. The CDR3 contains 15 residues. CDR1 is SNHLY, CDR2 FYNNEI, per germline. V lost 8 bases, J lost 6 bases, and 10 bases stayed unmatched.